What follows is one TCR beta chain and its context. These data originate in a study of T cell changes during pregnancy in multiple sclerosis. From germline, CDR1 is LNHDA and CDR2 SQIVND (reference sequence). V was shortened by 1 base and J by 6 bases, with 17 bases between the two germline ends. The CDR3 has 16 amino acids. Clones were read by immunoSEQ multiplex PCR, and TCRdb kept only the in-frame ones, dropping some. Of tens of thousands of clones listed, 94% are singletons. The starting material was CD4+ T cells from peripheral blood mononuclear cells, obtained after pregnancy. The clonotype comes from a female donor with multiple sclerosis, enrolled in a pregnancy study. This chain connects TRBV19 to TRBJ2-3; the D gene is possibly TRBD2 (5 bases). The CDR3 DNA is TGTGCCAGTAGTATAGGAGGATCTAGAGGGAGCGATACGCAGTATTTT. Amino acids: CASSIGGSRGSDTQYF.